A selection of T cell receptor beta chains follows, all from one sample in a study of blood T cell repertoires in COVID-19. The assay was immunoSEQ multiplex PCR, and TCRdb's table has in-frame clones only and misses some. The sample shows 200,000 to 250,000 clones, just over 85% of them seen only once. The specimen was peripheral blood. The receptors derive from a man older than 75 with acute or convalescent COVID-19. Each CDR3 is given with its conserved first and last residue.

>TRBV21-1|TRBJ2-7
CASSKGLGGDSYEQYF
>TRBV19|TRBJ1-5
CASTPSSVRGDGQPQHF
>TRBV7-8|TRBJ2-7
CASSLAKGAGEQYF
>TRBV19|TRBJ2-2
CASSPRTGGGDGELFF
>TRBV9|TRBJ2-7
CASSALRAGGEKQYF
>TRBV6-5|TRBJ2-1
CASLPEGSVAELFF
>TRBV7-9|TRBJ1-4
CASSSPGSGNEKLFF
>TRBV5-1|TRBJ2-2
CASSMGQYTGELFF
>TRBV10-2|TRBJ2-1
CATSSRDRGQEQFF
>TRBV18|TRBJ1-2
CASSPQRGERSGYTF
>TRBV6-1|TRBJ1-1
CASSDTGRESAFF
>TRBV4-2|TRBJ1-2
CASSPEDRGANGYTF
>TRBV30|TRBJ1-5
CAWTRFLHNQPQHF
>TRBV19|TRBJ2-7
CASSTRQGAPYEQYF
>TRBV5-1|TRBJ2-5
CASSSGTSHSGETQYF
>TRBV6-1|TRBJ2-1
CASSETGTYNEQFF
>TRBV7-8|TRBJ2-7
CASSALAGMRTYEQYF
>TRBV19|TRBJ1-5
CASSLPQGYGNQPQHF
>TRBV27|TRBJ1-2
CAAGREGAQGYTF
>TRBV12-3/TRBV12-4|TRBJ2-5
CASSFRGPGQYF
>TRBV7-8|TRBJ1-2
CASSLGGSPTRGYTF
>TRBV7-9|TRBJ2-3
CASSFMTTTSTDTQYF
>TRBV30|TRBJ1-2
CAWNSGQGAHYGYTF
>TRBV27|TRBJ2-7
CASTWTSGYYEQYF
>TRBV7-6|TRBJ2-2
CASSPRGRTNTGELFF
>TRBV24-1|TRBJ1-2
CATSDPGTGADGYTF
>TRBV27|TRBJ2-5
CASSSQGSRETQYF
>TRBV2|TRBJ1-5
CAGGQGALSNQPQHF
>TRBV30|TRBJ1-2
CAWSTGGLFYGYTF
>TRBV7-3|TRBJ2-7
CASSLMGGSYEQYF
>TRBV7-9|TRBJ1-2
CASSPTGDGYTF
>TRBV2|TRBJ2-6
CASSRDSSGANVLTF
>TRBV6-5|TRBJ2-3
CASSPKTESTDTQYF
>TRBV7-9|TRBJ2-3
CASSSTSGSRTDTQYF
>TRBV7-9|TRBJ2-1
CASSLDLTSGIHEQFF
>TRBV29-1|TRBJ1-1
CSVERGTGNTEAFF
>TRBV3-1/TRBV3-2|TRBJ2-1
CASSQVLAGNEQFF
>TRBV10-3|TRBJ2-2
CAISDPGQVSGLSGELFF
>TRBV4-1|TRBJ2-3
CASSQADIQYF
>TRBV18|TRBJ1-4
CASSGGANEKLFF
>TRBV24-1|TRBJ2-1
CATSDLGTGNNEQFF
>TRBV10-2|TRBJ2-1
CASWSDRANEQFF
>TRBV6-5|TRBJ2-1
CASSYLNEQFF
>TRBV14|TRBJ2-1
CASSHAAHEQFF
>TRBV11-2|TRBJ2-7
CASSVRLAGSYEQYF
>TRBV7-9|TRBJ1-1
CASSSGGRGNTEAFF
>TRBV21-1|TRBJ2-1
CASSKGTGRGRLYNEQFF
>TRBV18|TRBJ2-7
CASSPPSGSYYEQYF
>TRBV5-1|TRBJ2-5
CASSLGGLAGQETQYF
>TRBV2|TRBJ2-2
CASRGLVSTGELFF
>TRBV11-3|TRBJ1-3
CASSPPDGSSGNTIYF
>TRBV9|TRBJ2-1
CASSPQGSSVEQFF
>TRBV6-1|TRBJ1-4
CASSERGGFREKLFF
>TRBV25-1|TRBJ2-7
CASSDMGTGGRQYF
>TRBV18|TRBJ2-2
CASSPGLAGDKNTGELFF
>TRBV5-4|TRBJ2-1
CASSLVGQINNEQFF
>TRBV2|TRBJ2-5
CASSGGSGRAWETQYF
>TRBV5-1|TRBJ1-3
CASSPTGTGNTIYF
>TRBV6-1|TRBJ1-2
CASSEATPDLRGYTF